The 15 T cell receptor beta chains below come from one sample, sequenced in a study of human T cells and chemical hapten exposure. TCRdb ran MiXCR on the RACE reads and lists one entry per CDR3 protein. The sample includes approximately 87,000 distinct CDR3 sequences, roughly 11% of them seen just once. Time point denoted: patch test 2, 6 weeks after DPC sensitization. Treatment here: therapeutic diphenylcyclopropenone sensitization with weekly scalp DPC. The specimen was whole blood, collected in connection with sensitization to the hapten diphenylcyclopropenone (DPC). The source is a woman aged 40 to 50 with alopecia areata. Some clones in this sample may be carry-over from other donors' samples.

As to this clonotype: Compared with germline, one end of the junction differs, possibly owing to a read error. This chain uses TRBV19 with TRBJ2-7; 12 bases are a match to TRBD1. The length of the CDR3 is 14 residues. CDR1 is LNHDA, CDR2 SQIVND, per germline (reference sequence). CDR3 coding DNA: TGTGCCAGTAGGAGGGGACAGGGGGCCTACGAGCTGTACTTC. It is translated as CASRRGQGAYELYF.

The V call is TRBV28, the J call TRBJ1-5; maybe TRBD1 (5 bases). Germline V gives CDR1 MDHEN, CDR2 SYDVKM. V was cut by 10 bases and J by 2 bases, with 15 bases left in between. The CDR3 has 14 residues. CDR3 sequence (DNA): TGTGCCACTCTAAAAGGGACCGGCAATCAGCCCCAGCATTTT. It yields the protein CATLKGTGNQPQHF.

The V call is TRBV14, the J call TRBJ1-1; D gene unclear. V gave up 2 bases and J gave up 4 bases, with 11 bases separating them. This CDR3 region has 14 residues. Germline V gene sequence: CDR1 SGHDN, CDR2 FVKESK. The CDR3: CASSQNPPLTEAFF. The CDR3 coding sequence is TGTGCCAGCAGCCAAAATCCCCCCCTCACTGAAGCTTTCTTT.

This clonotype was seen a few times. Compared with germline, one end of the junction differs, possibly owing to a read error. CDR3 sequence: CASSYPPLF. DNA of the CDR3: TGTGCCAGCAGTTATCCACCACTTTTC. V gene TRBV6-6 combines with J gene TRBJ2-7; D gene ambiguous. From germline, CDR1 is MNHNY and CDR2 SVGAGI (reference sequence). CDR3 length: 9 amino acids.

This clonotype was counted at least ten times. The chain has TRBV7-2 and TRBJ2-5; no definite D call. The CDR3 sequence is 15 residues long. Trimming pared 5 bases from V and 0 bases from J, leaving 13 bases between. Per germline, CDR1 SGHTA and CDR2 FQGNSA. This CDR3 reads CASSPAGQYQETQYF. DNA of the CDR3: TGTGCCAGCAGCCCAGCCGGGCAGTACCAAGAGACCCAGTACTTC. Combining the CDR3 with reference TRBV7-2 and TRBJ2-5 gives the whole variable domain GAGVSQSPSNKVTEKGKDVELRCDPISGHTALYWYRQSLGQGLEFLIYFQGNSAPDKSGLPSDRFSAERTGGSVSTLTIQRTQQEDSAVYLCASSPAGQYQETQYFGPGTRLLVL.

There are many counts of this clonotype. The V gene is TRBV29-1, the J gene TRBJ2-3; 9 bases are shared with TRBD1. The CDR3 loop spans 19 amino acids. The ends lost 3 bases at V and 3 bases at J; junction bases unmatched: 19. Germline V gives CDR1 SQVTM, CDR2 ANQGSEA. The CDR3 nucleotides read TGCAGCGTTGACCCTGTTGAGGATGAGGGGACAGGGCCGACAGATACGCAGTATTTT. Protein: CSVDPVEDEGTGPTDTQYF.

This chain links TRBV7-2 with TRBJ2-3, with D possibly TRBD1 on 6 matching bases. Germline CDR1 and CDR2: SGHTA and FQGNSA. The CDR3 sequence is 15 residues long. V was cut by 5 bases and J by 4 bases, with 16 bases left in between. CDR3 bases: TGTGCCAGCAGCAGGGGGAGAAGCGTACCAGATACGCAGTATTTT. It is translated as CASSRGRSVPDTQYF.

This clonotype was detected many times. The chain links TRBV30 to TRBJ1-1; D is ambiguous. The CDR3 covers 12 residues. The V end was cut by 2 bases, the J end by 4 bases, with 8 bases between. CDR1 is GTSNPN, CDR2 SVGIG, per germline (reference sequence). CDR3 amino acids: CAWSPHRTEAFF. The CDR3 DNA sequence: TGTGCCTGGAGTCCGCACCGCACTGAAGCTTTCTTT.

This clonotype was detected many times. V gene TRBV28 combines with J gene TRBJ1-5; the match to TRBD1 covers 8 bases. Germline CDR1 and CDR2: MDHEN and SYDVKM. This CDR3 region has 12 residues. V lost 10 bases, J lost 6 bases, and 5 bases stayed unmatched. The DNA for the CDR3 is TGTGCCACCGGACAGGGCAGTCAGCCCCAGCATTTT. Its translation is CATGQGSQPQHF.

CDR3 nucleotide sequence: TGCGCCAGCAGCCCGTACCACAGGGACTCCTACGAGCAGTACTTC. Its protein product is CASSPYHRDSYEQYF. The V call is TRBV4-1, the J call TRBJ2-7; possibly TRBD1 for D (6 bases). V was clipped by 4 bases and J by 0 bases, with 13 bases between them. CDR3 length: 15 residues. From germline, CDR1 is MGHRA and CDR2 YSYEKL.

Only a few counts were recorded for this clonotype. A read error may explain this, as a much larger clone is one base away. CDR3 in amino acids: CASSDHRFNQPQHF. The DNA for the CDR3 is TGTGCCAGCAGTGACCACAGGTTCAATCAGCCCCAGCATTTT. This chain uses TRBV12-3 or TRBV12-4 with TRBJ1-5; weak D call: TRBD1 (5 bases). Trimming removed 5 bases from V and 3 bases from J, with 11 bases in between. The CDR3 runs to 14 residues.

In this sample, this clonotype turned up a few times. This chain links TRBV5-4 with TRBJ2-7; D might be TRBD2 (5 bases). Germline CDR1 is SGHNT and CDR2 is YYREEE (reference sequence). The CDR3 loop spans 15 amino acids. Trimming shortened V by 4 bases and J by 2 bases, and 16 bases separated the two germline ends. The CDR3: CASSQTRDSAYEQYF. In nucleotides, the CDR3 is TGTGCCAGCAGCCAAACACGGGATTCGGCCTACGAGCAGTACTTC.

This clonotype was counted a few times. This chain uses TRBV20-1 with TRBJ1-5, with TRBD1 identical over 8 bases. The length of the CDR3 is 16 residues. Germline CDR1 DFQATT, CDR2 SNEGSKA (reference sequence). The J segment lost 5 bases and the V segment lost 0 bases, leaving 9 bases of the junction unmatched. The CDR3 here is CSARDPWTGRDQPQHF. The DNA of the CDR3 is TGCAGTGCTAGAGACCCGTGGACAGGGCGAGATCAGCCCCAGCATTTT.

The chain uses TRBV11-1 and TRBJ2-1, with no clear D. V was shortened by 3 bases and J by 16 bases, with 22 bases between the two germline ends. The CDR3 loop spans 14 amino acids. Looked up from germline, CDR1 is SGHAT and CDR2 is FQDESV (reference sequence). CDR3 residues: CASSFGSLADRDFF. DNA of the CDR3: TGTGCCAGCAGCTTTGGGTCCTTGGCAGACCGTGACTTCTTC.

The table lists this clonotype with many counts. V is TRBV20-1 and J is TRBJ1-2; 8 nucleotides line up with TRBD1. There are 14 residues in the CDR3. Per the germline V gene, CDR1 is DFQATT and CDR2 is SNEGSKA (reference sequence). Trimming took 0 bases from V and 4 from J; bases not matched to a gene: 4. DNA of the CDR3: TGCAGTGCTAGAGATGATGACAGGGGCTATGGCTACACCTTC. This codes for CSARDDDRGYGYTF.